The entry that follows covers one T cell receptor beta chain sequence. The sample originates from a study of regulatory T cells in long-lasting Graves disease. Time point here: persistent/refractory GD, antithyroid drugs over 5 years with positive TRAb. TCR sequences were obtained from RNA taken from PBMCs. HTBI primers from iRepertoire and Arm-PCR of CDR3 regions yielded the TCR beta libraries. TCRdb processed the multiplex PCR reads anew with MiXCR; each CDR3 protein has one entry. Of 400,000 to 450,000 distinct CDR3 sequences in the sample, 23% were seen once. Specimen: peripheral blood mononuclear cells (PBMCs), collected when the disease was refractory, from a patient treated with antithyroid drugs. This clonotype was sampled from a female donor with Graves disease.

This chain's CDR3 is CASSGGTTLSYEQYF. CDR3 nucleotides: TGCGCCAGCAGCGGCGGGACAACGCTTTCCTACGAGCAGTACTTC. The gene calls are TRBV5-1 and TRBJ2-7, with D tentatively TRBD1 or TRBD2 (6 bases each). CDR3 length equals 15 residues. Germline V lookup: CDR1 SGHRS, CDR2 YFSETQ. The germline V and J ends were trimmed by 4 bases and 1 base, with 15 bases remaining between them.